Below, 17 T cell receptor beta chains from the same sample are listed, as sequenced in a study of blood T cell repertoires in COVID-19. The repertoire was sequenced with immunoSEQ multiplex PCR; TCRdb's copy has only in-frame clones and lacks some. The table shows about 200,000 clones, with 70% to 90% occurring only once. The sequenced sample consisted of peripheral blood. These receptors originate from a woman between 70 and 85 years old with acute or convalescent COVID-19.

The chain has TRBV11-1 and TRBJ2-5, with D uncertain. There are 13 residues in the CDR3. The germline V and J ends were trimmed by 4 bases and 1 base, with 7 bases remaining between them. Germline CDR1 reads SGHAT; CDR2 reads FQDESV (reference sequence). Here the CDR3 reads CASSSPFQETQYF. CDR3 DNA sequence: TGTGCCAGCAGCTCCCCGTTCCAAGAGACCCAGTACTTC.

Only a few counts were recorded for this clone. This sequence joins TRBV5-1 and TRBJ1-1; D not certain. V lost 0 bases, J lost 1 base, and 13 bases lay in between. The CDR3 is 16 residues long. Germline CDR1 SGHRS, CDR2 YFSETQ. This CDR3 is CASSLVPTAGNTEAFF. The CDR3 DNA follows: TGCGCCAGCAGCTTGGTGCCCACAGCCGGGAACACTGAAGCTTTCTTT.

The rearrangement joins TRBV7-8 to TRBJ1-2; D not certain. CDR3 length: 11 residues. Trimming took off 3 bases at V and 7 bases at J, with 6 bases between the two ends. The V gene's germline CDR1 is SGHVS and CDR2 FQNEAQ. CDR3 coding DNA: TGTGCCAGCAGCTTCGACTCTGGCTACACCTTC. It encodes CASSFDSGYTF.

The rearrangement joins TRBV7-9 to TRBJ1-2, with 9 bases matching TRBD1. The junction had 4 bases not matched to a gene; V was cut back by 0 bases and J by 8 bases. Germline assignment: CDR1 SEHNR and CDR2 FQNEAQ (reference sequence). This CDR3 region has 14 residues. The CDR3 loop reads CASSLAGTGQGYTF. Here the CDR3 DNA reads TGTGCCAGCAGCTTAGCAGGGACAGGGCAAGGCTACACCTTC.

In DNA, the CDR3 is TGTGCTAGTGGTTTGACCCAGACTAGCGGCCCGACCGGGGAGCTGTTTTTT. Its protein product is CASGLTQTSGPTGELFF. The chain uses TRBV12-5 and TRBJ2-2; 9 bases line up with TRBD2. CDR1 and CDR2 (germline): LGHNT, FRNRAP. After removal of 2 bases from V and 5 bases from J, the junction contained 9 bases not matched to a gene. The CDR3 runs 17 residues. Full variable domain (missing parts from reference TRBV12-5 and TRBJ2-2): DARVTQTPRHKVTEMGQEVTMRCQPILGHNTVFWYRQTMMQGLELLAYFRNRAPLDDSGMPKDRFSAEMPDATLATLKIQPSEPRDSAVYFCASGLTQTSGPTGELFFGEGSRLTVL.

This sequence joins TRBV5-5 and TRBJ1-3; 7 nucleotides agree with TRBD1. The CDR3 is 15 residues long. Trimming at V came to 3 bases and at J to 1 base, leaving 4 bases not matched to a gene. Germline lookup yields CDR1 SGHKS and CDR2 YYEKEE (reference sequence). Written as DNA, the CDR3 is TGTGCCAGCAGCTGGGCACAGGGGTCTGGAAACACCATATATTTT. Its translation is CASSWAQGSGNTIYF.

This sequence joins TRBV6-2 or TRBV6-3 and TRBJ1-5; 11 nucleotides align to TRBD1. The CDR3 totals 18 residues. Germline V gene lookup returns CDR1 MNHEY and CDR2 SVGEGT. J gave up 0 bases and V 3 bases, and 7 bases lay outside the gene matches. The CDR3 sequence: CASSYRTGGIYSNQPQHF. CDR3 bases: TGTGCCAGCAGTTATAGGACAGGGGGCATATATAGCAATCAGCCCCAGCATTTT.

J is TRBJ2-6 and V is TRBV5-1; D might be TRBD1 (6 bases). The length of the CDR3 is 17 residues. Between the trimmed V and J ends, which lost 2 bases and 0 bases, there was a span of 12 bases. Germline CDR1 SGHRS, CDR2 YFSETQ. The CDR3, as DNA: TGCGCCAGCAGCTTTGGCTTAGGGGGCTCTGGGGCCAACGTCCTGACTTTC. Protein sequence: CASSFGLGGSGANVLTF.

The chain couples TRBV6-4 to TRBJ1-1; D possibly corresponds to TRBD1 (6 bases). This CDR3 is built from 13 residues. Trimming took off 6 bases at V and 2 bases at J, with 10 bases between the two ends. The germline V gene has CDR1 MRHNA and CDR2 SNTAGT. CDR3: CASRRTANTEAFF. Here the CDR3 DNA reads TGTGCCAGCAGGCGGACAGCCAACACTGAAGCTTTCTTT.

The chain is built from TRBV11-2 and TRBJ1-2; D is ambiguous. The CDR3 totals 13 residues. CDR1 is SGHAT, CDR2 FQNNGV, per germline. V was trimmed by 5 bases and J by 1 base, leaving 8 bases between them. CDR3 in amino acids: CASSTRSNYGYTF. The CDR3 nucleotides are TGTGCCAGCAGCACGCGTAGTAACTATGGCTACACCTTC. The full variable domain, with the rest looked up from reference TRBV11-2 and TRBJ1-2, is EAGVAQSPRYKIIEKRQSVAFWCNPISGHATLYWYQQILGQGPKLLIQFQNNGVVDDSQLPKDRFSAERLKGVDSTLKIQPAKLEDSAVYLCASSTRSNYGYTFGSGTRLTVV.

The chain employs TRBV2 and TRBJ2-7, with D possibly matching TRBD2 (5 bases). The CDR3 loop spans 15 amino acids. The V and J ends lost 4 bases and 1 base respectively, with 14 bases between them. Germline V gene data show CDR1 as SNHLY and CDR2 as FYNNEI. CDR3 nucleotides: TGTGCCAGCAGTGGCACTAGAGAGGTGTCCTACGAGCAGTACTTC. It yields the protein CASSGTREVSYEQYF.

The chain recombines TRBV11-3 with TRBJ2-1, with a tentative D call TRBD2 (6 bases). CDR1 and CDR2 from the germline V gene are SGHNT and YENEEA. This CDR3 has 16 residues. The V and J ends lost 4 bases and 6 bases respectively, with 19 bases between them. DNA of the CDR3: TGTGCCAGCAGCTCCTTCTTGGGAACTAGCATCAATGAGCAGTTCTTC. Its translation: CASSSFLGTSINEQFF.

The chain uses TRBV6-5 and TRBJ1-5, with a possible D match to TRBD1 (5 bases). This CDR3 contains 15 residues. The germline V gene encodes CDR1 MNHEY and CDR2 SVGAGI. V gave up 6 bases and J gave up 5 bases, with 17 bases separating them. The CDR3 DNA reads as TGTGCCAGCAGCTCCAGTAGGGGATGGGATCAGCCCCAGCATTTT. It yields the protein CASSSSRGWDQPQHF.

This rearrangement joins TRBV6-2 or TRBV6-3 to TRBJ2-1, with 11 nucleotides matching TRBD2. Germline assignment: CDR1 MNHEY and CDR2 SVGEGT. CDR3 length equals 14 residues. With 4 bases clipped from V and 9 bases from J, the junction kept 5 bases outside the gene matches. The CDR3 sequence: CASSLAGGPLEQFF. Written as DNA, the CDR3 is TGTGCCAGCAGTTTAGCGGGAGGGCCACTTGAGCAGTTCTTC.

The CDR3 loop is CASSKGTSASYEQYF. CDR3 DNA sequence: TGTGCCAGCAGTAAGGGGACTAGCGCAAGCTACGAGCAGTACTTC. J is TRBJ2-7 and V is TRBV27; 10 bases fit TRBD2. Germline CDR1 and CDR2: MNHEY and SMNVEV (reference sequence). V shed 5 bases, J shed 3 bases, and the junction held 7 bases outside the gene matches. CDR3 length equals 15 residues.

V usage is TRBV28 and J usage is TRBJ2-1, with 10 bases identical to TRBD2. The CDR3 sequence is 13 residues long. Germline trimming cut 11 bases from V and 6 bases from J; bases unmatched to any gene: 7. The V gene's germline CDR1 is MDHEN and CDR2 SYDVKM. CDR3 residues: CAGTSGVTNEQFF. As DNA, the CDR3 is TGTGCCGGTACTAGCGGGGTAACCAATGAGCAGTTCTTC.

The chain recombines TRBV6-2 or TRBV6-3 with TRBJ1-1; 7 nucleotides line up with TRBD1. The V segment lost 0 bases and the J segment 2 bases; nucleotides outside the gene matches: 12. The germline gives CDR1 MNHEY, CDR2 SVGEGT. The CDR3 consists of 18 residues. The CDR3 region is CASSYSLQGPGLNTEAFF. The CDR3 coding sequence is TGTGCCAGCAGTTACTCCTTACAGGGGCCGGGACTTAACACTGAAGCTTTCTTT.